The 22 T cell receptor beta chains reported below all come from one sample, sequenced in a study of CD8 T cells in Susac syndrome. Reverse transcription used about 0.45 to 1 ug RNA and random hexamers. One entry per CDR3 protein results from TCRdb running MiXCR on the immunoSEQ multiplex PCR reads. The table lists about 190,000 distinct CDR3 sequences, roughly 94% of them singletons. Sequenced material: CD4+ T cells from PBMCs. The receptors come from a human donor in good health.

This chain connects TRBV28 to TRBJ2-4; D uncertain. This CDR3 is built from 14 residues. Germline CDR1 MDHEN, CDR2 SYDVKM. V was clipped by 3 bases and J by 7 bases, with 13 bases between them. The CDR3 DNA reads TGTGCCAGCAGTTTTTCGCGACGTCCGAACATTCAGTACTTC. The encoded protein is CASSFSRRPNIQYF.

The chain employs TRBV29-1 and TRBJ2-3; 9 bases line up with TRBD2. CDR1 is SQVTM and CDR2 is ANQGSEA in the germline V gene. This CDR3 has 15 amino acids. The V gene end was trimmed by 7 bases and the J gene end by 4 bases; junction bases not matched to a gene: 12. DNA for the CDR3: TGCAGCGGTCGAAAACCGGGACTAGCAGCAGATACGCAGTATTTT. Translated: CSGRKPGLAADTQYF.

The chain has TRBV3-1 and TRBJ2-5; D gene ambiguous. V was shortened by 2 bases and J by 5 bases, with 9 bases between the two germline ends. In germline, CDR1 is LGHDT, CDR2 YNNKEL (reference sequence). This CDR3 comprises 13 residues. CDR3 sequence: CASSQPRAETQYF. The CDR3 nucleotides read TGTGCCAGCAGCCAACCCCGAGCGGAGACCCAGTACTTC.

The rearrangement uses TRBV12-5 and TRBJ2-7, with 12 bases aligning to TRBD2. V trimming: 5 bases; J trimming: 4 bases; junction bases outside the gene matches: 6. Germline CDR1 LGHNT, CDR2 FRNRAP. The CDR3 has 15 residues. CDR3 region: CASGPPTSGGYEQYF. The CDR3 bases are TGTGCTAGTGGTCCCCCGACTAGCGGGGGTTACGAGCAGTACTTC.

CDR3 nucleotides: TGTGCCAGCAGGGGGACAGCTACCGGGGAGCTGTTTTTT. This codes for CASRGTATGELFF. The genes are TRBV14 and TRBJ2-2; 7 bases fit TRBD1. The V segment lost 6 bases and the J segment 5 bases; nucleotides outside the gene matches: 3. CDR1 is SGHDN and CDR2 is FVKESK in the germline V gene. The CDR3 contains 13 residues.

The V call is TRBV25-1, the J call TRBJ1-5, with D unclear. Deletions cut 2 bases from V and 3 bases from J, with 8 bases between. The CDR3 runs 14 residues. Germline V lookup: CDR1 MGHDK, CDR2 SYGVNS. In DNA form, the CDR3 reads TGTGCCAGCAGTGAAGAGGGCCCCAATCAGCCCCAGCATTTT. Translating gives CASSEEGPNQPQHF.

The chain recombines TRBV29-1 with TRBJ2-2, with 10 nucleotides matching TRBD2. Germline lookup yields CDR1 SQVTM and CDR2 ANQGSEA. The trim removed 1 base at V and 5 bases at J, leaving 4 bases unmatched. The CDR3 is 15 amino acids. This CDR3 reads CSVEGLAGETGELFF. The CDR3 DNA sequence: TGCAGCGTTGAAGGTCTAGCGGGAGAAACCGGGGAGCTGTTTTTT.

The chain links TRBV12-3 or TRBV12-4 to TRBJ2-5; TRBD1 or TRBD2 may be the D gene (6 bases each). Deletions cut 7 bases from V and 4 bases from J, with 16 bases between. This CDR3 region has 14 residues. This CDR3 reads CASTRSGGRETQYF. CDR3 DNA sequence: TGTGCCAGCACACGGTCCGGGGGCAGAGAGACCCAGTACTTC.

The chain is built from TRBV5-1 and TRBJ1-1, with 11 nucleotides matching TRBD1. The junction had 3 bases not matched to a gene; V was cut back by 0 bases and J by 2 bases. Germline values: CDR1 SGHRS, CDR2 YFSETQ. This CDR3 comprises 16 residues. The CDR3 region is CASSLGGTGGNTEAFF. CDR3 nucleotides: TGCGCCAGCAGCTTGGGTGGGACAGGGGGTAACACTGAAGCTTTCTTT.

J is TRBJ2-7 and V is TRBV12-3 or TRBV12-4, with a weak D call TRBD1 (6 bases). Trimming cost V 3 bases and J 3 bases, with 9 bases left between them. The CDR3 is 13 residues long. The CDR3 DNA reads TGTGCCAGCAGTTTTAGGGGGTACTACGAGCAGTACTTC. It specifies CASSFRGYYEQYF.

This chain links TRBV25-1 with TRBJ2-5; D uncertain. Germline V gene lookup returns CDR1 MGHDK and CDR2 SYGVNS. Trimming stripped 1 base from V and 3 bases from J, with 12 bases between. This CDR3 is 15 amino acids long. CDR3 loop: CASSEWAGRKETQYF. In nucleotides, the CDR3 is TGTGCCAGCAGTGAATGGGCCGGCAGGAAAGAGACCCAGTACTTC.

J is TRBJ1-1 and V is TRBV18; the D is unclear. Trimming took 0 bases from V and 0 from J, leaving 14 bases between them. This CDR3 is 17 amino acids long. The germline V gene encodes CDR1 KGHSH and CDR2 LQKENI. The CDR3 here is CASSPPEAFAVNTEAFF. CDR3 bases: TGTGCCAGCTCACCACCGGAAGCATTTGCGGTGAACACTGAAGCTTTCTTT. Full variable domain (rest looked up from reference TRBV18 and TRBJ1-1): NAGVMQNPRHLVRRRGQEARLRCSPMKGHSHVYWYRQLPEEGLKFMVYLQKENIIDESGMPKERFSAEFPKEGPSILRIQQVVRGDSAAYFCASSPPEAFAVNTEAFFGQGTRLTVV.

V and J are TRBV30 and TRBJ2-3; D unclear. The CDR3 extends over 11 amino acids. CDR1 GTSNPN and CDR2 SVGIG come from the germline V gene (reference sequence). V was pared by 2 bases and J by 6 bases, with 6 bases between. The CDR3 DNA follows: TGTGCCTGGAGTAGGTGGGATACGCAGTATTTT. It is translated as CAWSRWDTQYF.

The chain has TRBV6-1 and TRBJ2-1, with 12 bases that match TRBD2. This CDR3 spans 15 amino acids. J gave up 10 bases and V 6 bases, and 10 bases lay outside the gene matches. CDR1 is MNHNS, CDR2 SASEGT, per germline. The CDR3, as DNA: TGTGCCAGCAGCGAAAGGACTAGCGGGGACGGGGAGCAGTTCTTC. Amino acid sequence: CASSERTSGDGEQFF.

The chain employs TRBV29-1 and TRBJ1-1; D ambiguous. Germline CDR1 and CDR2: SQVTM and ANQGSEA. With 6 bases removed from V and 1 base from J, the gap between germline ends came to 15 bases. The CDR3 loop spans 14 amino acids. The CDR3 coding sequence is TGCAGCGTACCTAGGGAAGGTGGGAACACTGAAGCTTTCTTT. This encodes CSVPREGGNTEAFF.

The V and J genes are TRBV10-3 and TRBJ2-5, with a possible D match to TRBD2 (5 bases). Germline V gives CDR1 ENHRY, CDR2 SYGVKD. The CDR3 runs to 14 residues. V lost 6 bases and J lost 5, with 16 bases in between. This chain's CDR3 is CAIRESGGSETQYF. The CDR3 region has the DNA TGTGCCATCAGAGAAAGTGGAGGCTCCGAGACCCAGTACTTC.

The table lists this clonotype with a few counts. The chain links TRBV7-2 to TRBJ1-1, with D perhaps matching TRBD1 (6 bases). The germline CDR1 and CDR2 sequences are SGHTA and FQGNSA. Trimming took 3 bases from V and 2 from J, leaving 7 bases between them. The CDR3 sequence is 13 residues long. CDR3 coding DNA: TGTGCCAGCAGCTTGGACAGCAACACTGAAGCTTTCTTT. Translated: CASSLDSNTEAFF.

V gene TRBV28 combines with J gene TRBJ2-3; D is undetermined. The CDR3 is 13 residues long. Trimming took 6 bases from V and 4 from J, leaving 11 bases between them. Per the germline V gene, CDR1 is MDHEN and CDR2 is SYDVKM. CDR3 nucleotides: TGTGCCAGCAGACTAAGGGTGGCAGATACGCAGTATTTT. Encoded protein: CASRLRVADTQYF.

The chain links TRBV7-9 to TRBJ1-1, with D possibly matching TRBD1 (5 bases). The CDR3 consists of 16 residues. V was clipped by 5 bases and J by 1 base, with 17 bases between them. Germline CDR1 and CDR2: SEHNR and FQNEAQ (reference sequence). The CDR3 spells CASSVYAGVANTEAFF. Written as DNA, the CDR3 is TGTGCCAGCAGCGTCTATGCGGGGGTGGCGAACACTGAAGCTTTCTTT. Looking up the rest from reference TRBV7-9 and TRBJ1-1 gives the full variable domain: DTGVSQNPRHKITKRGQNVTFRCDPISEHNRLYWYRQTLGQGPEFLTYFQNEAQLEKSRLLSDRFSAERPKGSFSTLEIQRTEQGDSAMYLCASSVYAGVANTEAFFGQGTRLTVV.

This sequence joins TRBV25-1 and TRBJ2-5; unclear D gene. V lost 4 bases to trimming and J lost 5 bases, with 11 bases between them. The CDR3 is 13 amino acids. The germline V gene has CDR1 MGHDK and CDR2 SYGVNS. CDR3 bases: TGTGCCAGCAGTGGATTCCCTCAGGAGACCCAGTACTTC. Its protein is CASSGFPQETQYF.

The rearrangement uses TRBV23-1 and TRBJ2-3; TRBD1 matches 7 bases. TRBV23-1 has ORF status, its function being uncertain. J lost 10 bases, V lost 2 bases, and 9 bases had no gene match. This CDR3 is 14 amino acids long. This CDR3 is CASSQVPRQGPQYF. In DNA, the CDR3 is TGCGCCAGCAGTCAAGTCCCCAGACAGGGTCCGCAGTATTTT.

This chain connects TRBV9 to TRBJ2-3, with D uncertain. Trimming stripped 1 base from V and 2 bases from J, with 8 bases between. The germline CDR1 and CDR2 sequences are SGDLS and YYNGEE. CDR3 length: 14 residues. CDR3 protein: CASSVPPSTDTQYF. CDR3 coding DNA: TGTGCCAGCAGCGTACCCCCTTCCACAGATACGCAGTATTTT.